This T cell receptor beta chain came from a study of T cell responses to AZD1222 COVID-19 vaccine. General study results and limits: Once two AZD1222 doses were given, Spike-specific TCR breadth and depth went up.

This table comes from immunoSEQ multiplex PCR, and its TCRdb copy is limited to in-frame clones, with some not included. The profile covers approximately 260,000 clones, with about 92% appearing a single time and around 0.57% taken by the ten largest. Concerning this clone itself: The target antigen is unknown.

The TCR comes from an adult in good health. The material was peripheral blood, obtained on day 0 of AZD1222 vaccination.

The DNA for the CDR3 is TGTGCCAGCAGCGGAACAGGGGGGCCCTACGAGCAGTACTTC. It codes for CASSGTGGPYEQYF. The chain couples TRBV7-2 to TRBJ2-7, with TRBD1 matching 8 bases. Trimming cost V 5 bases and J 2 bases; bases outside gene matches: 5. The CDR3 contains 14 residues. CDR1 and CDR2 from the germline V gene are SGHTA and FQGNSA.